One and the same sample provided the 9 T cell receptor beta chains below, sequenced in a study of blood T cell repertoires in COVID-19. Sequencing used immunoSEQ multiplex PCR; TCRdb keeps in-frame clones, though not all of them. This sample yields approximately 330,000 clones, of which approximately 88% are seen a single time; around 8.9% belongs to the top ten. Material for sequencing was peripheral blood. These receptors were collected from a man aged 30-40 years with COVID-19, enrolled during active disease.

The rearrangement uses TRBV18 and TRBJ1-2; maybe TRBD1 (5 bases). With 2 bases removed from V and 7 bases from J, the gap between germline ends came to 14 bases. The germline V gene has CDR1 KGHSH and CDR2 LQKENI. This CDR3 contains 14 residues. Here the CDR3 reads CASSPNRDSGGYTF. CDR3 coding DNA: TGTGCCAGCTCACCAAATAGGGACTCCGGTGGCTACACCTTC.

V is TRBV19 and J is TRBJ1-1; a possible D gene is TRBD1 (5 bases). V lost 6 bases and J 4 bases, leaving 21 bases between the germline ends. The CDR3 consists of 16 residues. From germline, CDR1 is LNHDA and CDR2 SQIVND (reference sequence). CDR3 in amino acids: CASRRAGVRVSTEAFF. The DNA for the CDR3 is TGTGCCAGTAGAAGAGCGGGGGTTCGAGTGAGCACTGAAGCTTTCTTT.

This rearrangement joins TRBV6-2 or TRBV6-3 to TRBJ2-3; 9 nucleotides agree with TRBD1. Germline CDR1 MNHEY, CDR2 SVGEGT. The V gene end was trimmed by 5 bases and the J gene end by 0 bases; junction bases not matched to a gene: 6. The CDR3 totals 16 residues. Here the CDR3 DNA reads TGTGCCAGCAGTAATTACAGGGGGCAGAGCACAGATACGCAGTATTTT. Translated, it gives CASSNYRGQSTDTQYF.

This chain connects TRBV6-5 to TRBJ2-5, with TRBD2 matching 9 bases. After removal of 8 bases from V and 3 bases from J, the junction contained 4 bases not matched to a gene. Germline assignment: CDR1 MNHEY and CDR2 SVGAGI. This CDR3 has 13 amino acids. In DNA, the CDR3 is TGTGCCAGCGGGGCTAGCGGGGAAGAGACCCAGTACTTC. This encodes CASGASGEETQYF.

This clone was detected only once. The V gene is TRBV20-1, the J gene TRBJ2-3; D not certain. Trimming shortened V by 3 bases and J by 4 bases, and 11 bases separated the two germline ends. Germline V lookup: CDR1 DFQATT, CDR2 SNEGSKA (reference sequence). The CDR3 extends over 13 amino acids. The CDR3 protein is CSASDLFPDTQYF. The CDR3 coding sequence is TGCAGTGCTAGTGATCTGTTCCCAGATACGCAGTATTTT.

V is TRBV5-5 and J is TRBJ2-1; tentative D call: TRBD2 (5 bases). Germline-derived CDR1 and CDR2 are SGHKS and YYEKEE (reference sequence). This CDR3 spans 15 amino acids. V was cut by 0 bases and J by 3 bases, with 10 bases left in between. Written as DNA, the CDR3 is TGTGCCAGCAGCTTGGCCCCAGGACTCTACAATGAGCAGTTCTTC. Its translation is CASSLAPGLYNEQFF.

For the CDR3, the DNA is TGTGCCAGCAGTCGGCCAGACCCCTCAGGGGAGCAGTACTTC. It encodes CASSRPDPSGEQYF. The chain is built from TRBV6-2 or TRBV6-3 and TRBJ2-7, with D possibly TRBD1 on 5 matching bases. Trimming took 5 bases from V and 7 from J, leaving 18 bases between them. The germline CDR1 and CDR2 sequences are MNHEY and SVGEGT. The CDR3 sequence is 14 residues long.

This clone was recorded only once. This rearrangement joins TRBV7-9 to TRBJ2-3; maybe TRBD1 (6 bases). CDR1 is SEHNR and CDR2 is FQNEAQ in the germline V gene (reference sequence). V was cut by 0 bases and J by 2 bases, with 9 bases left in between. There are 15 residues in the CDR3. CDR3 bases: TGTGCCAGCAGCTTAGCGCAGGGGCTCACAGATACGCAGTATTTT. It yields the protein CASSLAQGLTDTQYF. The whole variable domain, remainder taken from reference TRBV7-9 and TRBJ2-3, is DTGVSQNPRHKITKRGQNVTFRCDPISEHNRLYWYRQTLGQGPEFLTYFQNEAQLEKSRLLSDRFSAERPKGSFSTLEIQRTEQGDSAMYLCASSLAQGLTDTQYFGPGTRLTVL.

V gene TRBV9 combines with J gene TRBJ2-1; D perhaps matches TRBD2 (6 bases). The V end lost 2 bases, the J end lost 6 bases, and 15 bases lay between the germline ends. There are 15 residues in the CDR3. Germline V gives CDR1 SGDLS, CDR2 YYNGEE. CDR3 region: CASSVDGSGSNEQFF. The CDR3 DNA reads TGTGCCAGCAGCGTTGACGGGAGCGGGTCCAATGAGCAGTTCTTC.